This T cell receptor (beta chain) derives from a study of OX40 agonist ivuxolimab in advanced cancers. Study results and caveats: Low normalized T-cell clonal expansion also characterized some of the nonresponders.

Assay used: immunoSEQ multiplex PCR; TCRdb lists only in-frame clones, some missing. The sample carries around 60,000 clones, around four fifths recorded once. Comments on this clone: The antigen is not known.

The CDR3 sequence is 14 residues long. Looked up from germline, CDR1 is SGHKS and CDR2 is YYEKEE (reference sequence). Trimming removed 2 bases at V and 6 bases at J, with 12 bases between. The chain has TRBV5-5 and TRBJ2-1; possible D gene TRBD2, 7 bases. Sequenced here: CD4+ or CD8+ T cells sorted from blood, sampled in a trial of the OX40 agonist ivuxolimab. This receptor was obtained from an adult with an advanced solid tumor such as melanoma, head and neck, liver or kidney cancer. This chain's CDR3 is CASSLTGRGNEQFF. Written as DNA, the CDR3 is TGTGCCAGCAGCTTAACAGGGAGGGGCAATGAGCAGTTCTTC.